This TCR beta chain was retrieved from a study of blood T cell repertoires in COVID-19 (dated by TCRdb to the early 2020s). Context from the whole study: Samples covering the acute and convalescent phases of COVID-19 were provided by collaborators in the United States, Italy and Spain. The prospective study material was composed of cDNA or gDNA derived from T cells, B-cell-depleted T cells, or PBMCs. Deeply sampled blood TCRbeta repertoires from subjects exposed to, actively infected with, or recovered from COVID-19 were included in the dataset. The repertoires were made available in a free public database intended to serve as a resource for research on the immune response to SARS-CoV-2. Samples were obtained from the ongoing ImmuneRACE study (first 160 participants) and from over 1,000 subjects provided by 6 global collaborators. Nearly every sample came with metadata listing a de-identified subject ID, COVID-19 status, age in years and sex. Where HLA class I and class II types were available, the types were taken from metadata supplied by the sample provider, not from assay-based typing. Beyond this particular receptor, the publication reports: How much clinical and demographic metadata was included differed by source and by participant, and the metadata was provided uncurated.

TCRbeta CDR3 regions were amplified from genomic DNA by means of the immunoSEQ Assay, a bias-controlled multiplex PCR. Turning to the authors' computational methods: Nucleated cell counts per sample were estimated from amplification of reference gene primers within the assay. To quantify the absolute abundance of each unique TCRbeta CDR3 rearrangement, sequence reads were collapsed and filtered. For each sample, productive Simpson clonality was calculated as the square root of Simpson's diversity index over productive rearrangements. TCRdb took this table from immuneACCESS and kept in-frame rearrangements with V and J called. Such tables lack part of the clones; where checked against another copy, unresolved V genes explain under half of the gap, and the rest is unexplained. For V, J and clone size, that table is used; D and trimming come from the DNA. The sample profile shows fewer than 600,000 clones; 70% to 90% of them were found once. The top ten constitute 1.5% to 2% of the sample.

Regarding this clone: Its antigen specificity is not known. Base qualities are missing; no much larger clone stands one base away.

Enrolling through a virtual design, the prospective study's participants ranged in age from about 18 to 100 years and lived across roughly 23 United States geographic areas. Cohort assignment in the prospective study relied on participant-reported clinical history from a screening survey and a study questionnaire. Recovered participants in ImmuneRACE Cohort 3 were defined by two consecutive negative NP/OP PCR tests, clearance by a healthcare professional, or resolution of symptoms. Each participant in the prospective study had whole blood, serum and a nasopharyngeal or oropharyngeal swab collected by mobile phlebotomists. Additional blood draws and questionnaires over a 2-month period could optionally be provided by prospective study participants. Before DNA extraction, prospective study blood samples were shipped either frozen or at room temperature. Sequenced material: PBMCs or T cells enriched from blood (not recorded which). The TCR was taken from a woman in her thirties or forties who had recovered from COVID-19.

The CDR3 loop reads CASSYSPGSGYTF. The DNA sequence is TGTGCCAGCAGTTACTCACCCGGGTCTGGCTACACCTTC. Rearrangement joined TRBV6-2 or TRBV6-3 to TRBJ1-2; no D gene call is confident. Per the germline V gene, MNHEY is the CDR1 and SVGEGT is the CDR2. CDR3 length: 13 amino acids, cysteine to phenylalanine. Solely the CDR3 DNA is kept, with 39 bases framed from the first base. V and J are truncated by 0 bases and 7 bases respectively, leaving an intervening sequence of 9 bases.